A single T cell receptor beta chain is shown here with its context. Using immunoSEQ multiplex PCR, the repertoire was profiled, and TCRdb retains in-frame clones only, with some absent. Seen here are hundreds of thousands of clones, about 85% observed once, and the top ten hold about 3%. The CDR3 consists of 14 residues. Germline CDR1 is SGHRS and CDR2 is YFSETQ. Unmatched junction bases numbered 9, after V lost 9 bases and J lost 4 bases. The entry originates in a study of blood T cell repertoires in COVID-19. Overall study context: PBMCs, B-cell-depleted T cells, or T cells were the source of the cDNA or gDNA that made up the material.

The receptor was derived from a woman aged 50 to 60 who had recovered from COVID-19. The V call is TRBV5-1, the J call TRBJ2-7, with 11 positions matching TRBD2. The specimen was PBMCs or T cells enriched from blood (not recorded which). In DNA, the CDR3 is TGCGCCACCCGAGTAGCGGGAGGGAAGTACGAGCAGTACTTC. It is translated as CATRVAGGKYEQYF.